The sample holds many counts of the clone carrying this TCR beta chain. The record originates from a study of T cells in Graves' hyperthyroidism and ophthalmopathy. The germline gives CDR1 DFQATT, CDR2 SNEGSKA (reference sequence). J was trimmed by 2 bases and V by 3 bases; bases with no gene match: 2. This CDR3 comprises 14 residues. RNA transcripts gave rise to amplified TCR beta CDR3 regions. A first-round RT-PCR of the TCR CDR3 used the HTBI primer set. Via MiXCR, TCRdb re-called the multiplex PCR reads, giving one row per CDR3 protein. This sample has roughly 600,000 distinct CDR3 sequences, with around 13% found just once.

The origin of this receptor is a woman aged 50 to 60 with Graves' ophthalmopathy. The source material was blood. The chain links TRBV20-1 to TRBJ2-7; 12 bases are shared with TRBD2. DNA for the CDR3: TGCAGTGCTAGTCCTAGCGGGAGGGCCTACGAGCAGTACTTC. This gives the protein CSASPSGRAYEQYF.